Each of the 6 T cell receptor beta chains below was sequenced from the same sample in a study of blood T cell repertoires in COVID-19. Assay: immunoSEQ multiplex PCR; the TCRdb copy retains only in-frame clones and omits some. The data contain about 150,000 clones, 87% of them seen just once; the ten biggest clones take up about 4.6%. Material: peripheral blood. The receptors come from a woman aged 60-70 years with active or convalescent COVID-19.

The CDR3: CASRIDRSYYEQYF. In DNA form, the CDR3 reads TGTGCCAGCCGTATCGACAGGTCATACTACGAGCAGTACTTC. This rearrangement joins TRBV6-5 to TRBJ2-7, with D tentatively TRBD1 (6 bases). This CDR3 spans 14 amino acids. Germline V gene data show CDR1 as MNHEY and CDR2 as SVGAGI. V lost 8 bases, J lost 3 bases, and 17 bases lay in between.

V usage is TRBV4-3 and J usage is TRBJ2-2, with TRBD1 as a possible D gene (5 bases). The V end lost 1 base, the J end lost 4 bases, and 7 bases lay between the germline ends. The CDR3 runs 14 residues. Germline V gene lookup returns CDR1 LGHNA and CDR2 YSLEER. The DNA of the CDR3 is TGCGCCAGCAGCCAAGGAAGGGGCACCGGGGAGCTGTTTTTT. Protein product: CASSQGRGTGELFF.

The chain combines TRBV5-1 with TRBJ1-2; a weak D match, TRBD1 (5 bases). Germline V gene data show CDR1 as SGHRS and CDR2 as YFSETQ. This CDR3 spans 13 amino acids. The V and J ends lost 1 base and 8 bases respectively, with 12 bases between them. CDR3 nucleotides: TGCGCCAGCAGCTTGCAGGGCGCAGGGGGCTACACCTTC. This translates into CASSLQGAGGYTF.

This chain joins TRBV5-4 and TRBJ1-3; tentative D call: TRBD1 (6 bases). The CDR3 loop spans 14 amino acids. Germline values: CDR1 SGHNT, CDR2 YYREEE (reference sequence). Between the trimmed V and J ends, which lost 3 bases and 2 bases, there was a span of 9 bases. The CDR3 coding sequence is TGTGCCAGCAGCTCCGCAGGGGCTGGAAACACCATATATTTT. Its protein is CASSSAGAGNTIYF.

The J gene is TRBJ2-6, the V gene TRBV9, with D perhaps TRBD2 (6 bases). Germline V gene lookup returns CDR1 SGDLS and CDR2 YYNGEE. The V end was cut by 5 bases, the J end by 0 bases, with 12 bases between. CDR3 size: 16 residues. The CDR3 region has the DNA TGTGCCAGCAGTTTCGGAGGGGTCTCTGGGGCCAACGTCCTGACTTTC. It yields the protein CASSFGGVSGANVLTF. The entire variable domain, with the rest obtained from reference TRBV9 and TRBJ2-6, is as follows: DSGVTQTPKHLITATGQRVTLRCSPRSGDLSVYWYQQSLDQGLQFLIQYYNGEERAKGNILERFSAQQFPDLHSELNLSSLELGDSALYFCASSFGGVSGANVLTFGAGSRLTVL.

The chain employs TRBV7-2 and TRBJ2-1; 15 nucleotides agree with TRBD2. Looked up from germline, CDR1 is SGHTA and CDR2 is FQGNSA. The CDR3 is 16 residues long. V was clipped by 5 bases and J by 9 bases; unmatched bases: 8. The DNA of the CDR3 is TGTGCCAGCAGCCCGAGGACTAGCGGGGGGGCGGTTGAGCAGTTCTTC. Its translation: CASSPRTSGGAVEQFF.